The 9 T cell receptor beta chains given below trace back to one sample, sequenced in a study of shared clonotypes between healthy human individuals. Sequencing used immunoSEQ multiplex PCR; TCRdb keeps in-frame clones, though not all of them. Of some 2.4 million clones detected, 90% to 95% appear once; the ten largest clones hold about 0.34%. Source material: naive CD4+ T cells from PBMCs. Regarding subset: CD45RA+ positively selected. The receptors here all came from a man between 18 and 35 years old in good health. Some clones in this sample may be carry-over from other donors' samples.

V and J are TRBV28 and TRBJ1-5; no clear D. Trimming removed 2 bases from V and 9 bases from J, with 8 bases in between. Per the germline V gene, CDR1 is MDHEN and CDR2 is SYDVKM. CDR3 length: 12 residues. The CDR3 is CASSLSPSPQHF. DNA for the CDR3: TGTGCCAGCAGTTTAAGCCCCTCGCCCCAGCATTTT.

The chain recombines TRBV29-1 with TRBJ2-5; 9 nucleotides align to TRBD1. This CDR3 is 14 amino acids long. Germline V gives CDR1 SQVTM, CDR2 ANQGSEA. J lost 4 bases, V lost 6 bases, and 9 bases had no gene match. CDR3 DNA: TGCAGCGTAGCCGGGACAGGGAAATTAGAGACCCAGTACTTC. This encodes CSVAGTGKLETQYF.

J is TRBJ2-3 and V is TRBV14, with 13 bases fitting TRBD2. This CDR3 is built from 17 residues. The J segment lost 5 bases and the V segment lost 2 bases, leaving 7 bases of the junction unmatched. Germline-derived CDR1 and CDR2 are SGHDN and FVKESK. CDR3 residues: CASSQFGLAGVKDTQYF. The CDR3 bases are TGTGCCAGCAGCCAATTTGGACTAGCGGGAGTAAAAGATACGCAGTATTTT.

This clone was observed a handful of times. The chain links TRBV4-1 to TRBJ1-5; weak D call: TRBD1 (5 bases). Germline CDR1 reads MGHRA; CDR2 reads YSYEKL. Trimming pared 5 bases from V and 4 bases from J, leaving 15 bases between. The length of the CDR3 is 15 residues. CDR3 in DNA: TGCGCCAGCAGCGATTACAGGAATCCGAATCAGCCCCAGCATTTT. Its translation is CASSDYRNPNQPQHF.

This clone turned up a few times. The sample carries other DNA sequences with the same CDR3. The chain links TRBV5-6 to TRBJ2-2; 9 bases are shared with TRBD1. V shed 0 bases and J 3 bases; nucleotides not matched to a gene: 3. This CDR3 is 16 amino acids long. Germline V CDR1 and CDR2: SGHDT, YYEEEE. The CDR3 bases are TGTGCCAGCAGCTTGGACAGGGGGCGCGACACCGGGGAGCTGTTTTTT. Its protein is CASSLDRGRDTGELFF.

The V and J genes are TRBV5-4 and TRBJ2-1; 7 bases line up with TRBD2. V lost 3 bases, J lost 7 bases, and 19 bases stayed unmatched. The V gene's germline CDR1 is SGHNT and CDR2 YYREEE (reference sequence). The CDR3 is 18 amino acids. This CDR3 is CASSSTSGGGRVWNEQFF. CDR3 DNA sequence: TGTGCCAGCAGCTCAACCAGCGGCGGGGGAAGAGTGTGGAATGAGCAGTTCTTC.

Worth noting for this clone: The sample has other DNA sequences that encode this CDR3 too. The DNA for the CDR3 is TGTGCCGGCGACAGGGGTTACGAGCAGTACTTC. The encoded protein is CAGDRGYEQYF. The gene calls are TRBV30 and TRBJ2-7, with TRBD1 matching 8 bases. J gave up 4 bases and V 8 bases, and 4 bases lay outside the gene matches. The germline gives CDR1 GTSNPN, CDR2 SVGIG (reference sequence). The CDR3 length is 11 residues. Together with reference TRBV30 and TRBJ2-7, the CDR3 gives the full variable domain: SQTIHQWPATLVQPVGSPLSLECTVEGTSNPNLYWYRQAAGRGLQLLFYSVGIGQISSEVPQNLSASRPQDRQFILSSKKLLLSDSGFYLCAGDRGYEQYFGPGTRLTVT.

V is TRBV28 and J is TRBJ1-4; a weak D match, TRBD1 (5 bases). This CDR3 contains 16 residues. Trimming removed 6 bases from V and 4 bases from J, with 18 bases in between. Germline V gives CDR1 MDHEN, CDR2 SYDVKM. The DNA for the CDR3 is TGTGCCAGCAGCCTCGGCCAAACAGGCCTTAATGAAAAACTGTTTTTT. As protein: CASSLGQTGLNEKLFF.

J is TRBJ2-3 and V is TRBV30, with D possibly TRBD1 on 6 matching bases. The CDR3 length is 16 residues. Germline CDR1 and CDR2: GTSNPN and SVGIG (reference sequence). Trimming pared 1 base from V and 4 bases from J, leaving 18 bases between. CDR3: CAWSGSQGRAADTQYF. CDR3 DNA sequence: TGTGCCTGGAGTGGCTCACAGGGTAGGGCGGCAGATACGCAGTATTTT.